This TCR beta chain was recorded in a study of glioma-infiltrating T cells after dendritic cell vaccination. Study summary: The vaccine used monocyte-derived dendritic cells pulsed overnight with autologous tumor lysate.

In regard to this clone: Its specificity is unknown.

Findings and limits, study-wide: No direct clonality-survival link was found; a diverse polyclonal response may matter.

The CDR3 extends over 17 amino acids. Germline CDR1 is WSHSY and CDR2 is SAAADI. V trimming: 2 bases; J trimming: 3 bases; junction bases outside the gene matches: 10. Here immunoSEQ multiplex PCR was the method, and the copy in TCRdb shows in-frame clones only, minus some. Here the sample spans 50,000 to 60,000 clones, around 85% being singletons. As for time point: after dendritic cell vaccination, including at tumor progression/relapse. The chain links TRBV10-2 to TRBJ1-5, with TRBD1 matching 7 bases. This receptor was identified in a human donor with glioblastoma. The sample in question was blood, obtained after dendritic cell vaccination. The chain's CDR3 is CASSETTDRADNQPQHF. The CDR3 nucleotides read TGCGCCAGCAGTGAGACCACCGACAGGGCCGACAATCAGCCCCAGCATTTT.